There are a few counts of the clone carrying this T cell receptor beta chain. The entirety of the isolated RNA underwent reverse transcription, so expressed TCRB transcripts were sequenced. Libraries were prepared by immunoSEQ multiplex PCR; TCRdb keeps only in-frame clonotypes and omits some of them. Of roughly 450,000 clones listed, approximately 13% are singletons. Trimming took off 2 bases at V and 3 bases at J, with 12 bases between the two ends. This CDR3 region has 15 residues. CDR1 is SGDLS and CDR2 is YYNGEE in the germline V gene. This entry comes from a study of beta chain features in type 1 diabetes.

The sequence was obtained from a man aged 30-40 years in good health. The chain couples TRBV9 to TRBJ2-1, with D perhaps TRBD2 (6 bases). The specimen sequenced was naive CD4+ T cells from blood. The CDR3 DNA is TGTGCCAGCAGCGTGGCGGGACTGGACTACAATGAGCAGTTCTTC. Encoded protein: CASSVAGLDYNEQFF.